Listed below are T cell receptor beta chains from one sample, sequenced in a study of identifying expanded T cells in peripheral blood. Sequencing was performed with immunoSEQ multiplex PCR; in TCRdb, only in-frame clones are kept and a portion is missing. Among 90,000 to 100,000 clones listed, nearly 90% were seen once. The sequenced sample consisted of blood. Receptors were obtained from a person aged 18 to 69 in good health. The CDR3 runs from the conserved cysteine through the conserved F or W. A D gene is named only where the DNA matches it firmly.

J	D	V	CDR3	DNA
TRBJ2-7	-	TRBV5-1	CASSLEGRGYEQYF	TGCGCCAGCAGCTTGGAGGGCCGCGGGTACGAGCAGTACTTC
TRBJ2-7	-	TRBV14	CASSQDGQGQREQYF	TGTGCCAGCAGCCAAGATGGCCAGGGACAACGCGAGCAGTACTTC
TRBJ2-7	TRBD1	TRBV4-1	CASSQDSRGLYEQYF	TGCGCCAGCAGCCAAGATAGCAGGGGGCTCTACGAGCAGTACTTC
TRBJ1-1	-	TRBV19	CASSQMGQRNTEAFF	TGTGCCAGTAGTCAAATGGGGCAAAGGAACACTGAAGCTTTCTTT
TRBJ1-2	-	TRBV5-1	CASSLVRGDRGYTF	TGCGCCAGCAGCTTGGTTCGGGGCGACAGGGGCTACACCTTC
TRBJ2-3	TRBD1	TRBV5-1	CASSPGQHTDTQYF	TGCGCCAGCAGCCCGGGACAGCACACAGATACGCAGTATTTT
TRBJ2-1	-	TRBV2	CAGGVYNEQFF	TGTGCCGGCGGGGTTTACAATGAGCAGTTCTTC
TRBJ1-1	TRBD1	TRBV5-1	CASSLGWTGTVNTEAFF	TGCGCCAGCAGCTTGGGCTGGACAGGGACAGTGAACACTGAAGCTTTCTTT
TRBJ2-7	TRBD1	TRBV19	CASSRQGTFSYEQYF	TGTGCCAGTAGTAGACAGGGGACCTTCTCCTACGAGCAGTACTTC
TRBJ2-1	TRBD1	TRBV2	CASRSQGVNEQFF	TGTGCCAGCAGGTCCCAGGGGGTTAATGAGCAGTTCTTC
TRBJ2-7	-	TRBV27	CASKRSGYYEQYF	TGTGCCAGCAAGAGGTCAGGTTACTACGAGCAGTACTTC